The 5 T cell receptor beta chains reported below all come from one sample, sequenced in a study of T cells in Graves' hyperthyroidism and ophthalmopathy. TCR beta CDR3 sequences were amplified from RNA transcripts. The HTBI primer set was used in a first-round RT-PCR of the TCR CDR3. TCRdb reprocessed the multiplex PCR reads with MiXCR, giving one entry per CDR3 protein. Of 250,000 to 300,000 distinct CDR3 sequences in the sample, 13% are singletons; the top ten hold approximately 7.8%. Specimen: blood. Receptors originate from a woman between 25 and 40 years old with Graves' hyperthyroidism that later progressed to Graves' ophthalmopathy.

J is TRBJ1-1 and V is TRBV20-1, with 9 bases that match TRBD1. CDR3 length: 16 amino acids. J gave up 1 base and V 0 bases, and 6 bases lay outside the gene matches. Germline lookup yields CDR1 DFQATT and CDR2 SNEGSKA (reference sequence). Here the CDR3 DNA reads TGCAGTGCTAGAGATGAACAGGGGGCGCGGAACACTGAAGCTTTCTTT. Its protein product is CSARDEQGARNTEAFF.

In this sample, this clonotype turned up many times. The chain employs TRBV7-2 and TRBJ2-1; unclear D gene. Germline CDR1 SGHTA, CDR2 FQGNSA. The CDR3 is 13 amino acids. Trimming pared 3 bases from V and 5 bases from J, leaving 8 bases between. The CDR3 region has the DNA TGTGCCAGCAGCTTTAACCGAGACAATGAGCAGTTCTTC. Its translation is CASSFNRDNEQFF.

This clonotype was detected many times. The chain joins TRBV7-8 to TRBJ2-7, with 8 positions matching TRBD1. The V gene end was trimmed by 5 bases and the J gene end by 6 bases; junction bases not matched to a gene: 21. This CDR3 spans 18 amino acids. Germline CDR1 SGHVS, CDR2 FQNEAQ. The CDR3 DNA reads as TGTGCCAGCAGCGTAACAGGGGGTGCGAGCCCGTTCTCAGGCGAGCAGTACTTC. Translated, it gives CASSVTGGASPFSGEQYF.

This clonotype turned up a few times. The chain has TRBV19 and TRBJ2-1; 7 nucleotides align to TRBD2. The length of the CDR3 is 15 residues. Germline CDR1 LNHDA, CDR2 SQIVND (reference sequence). Trimming at V came to 6 bases and at J to 0 bases, leaving 5 bases not matched to a gene. CDR3 DNA: TGTGCCAGTAGGCAGGGACTAAGCTCCTACAATGAGCAGTTCTTC. Translation gives CASRQGLSSYNEQFF. Full variable domain (rest looked up from reference TRBV19 and TRBJ2-1): DGGITQSPKYLFRKEGQNVTLSCEQNLNHDAMYWYRQDPGQGLRLIYYSQIVNDFQKGDIAEGYSVSREKKESFPLTVTSAQKNPTAFYLCASRQGLSSYNEQFFGPGTRLTVL.

A few counts support this clonotype. The chain employs TRBV4-2 and TRBJ1-2; 7 bases map to TRBD1. This CDR3 region has 15 residues. The germline V gene has CDR1 LGHNA and CDR2 YNFKEQ. J lost 6 bases, V lost 3 bases, and 10 bases had no gene match. CDR3 nucleotides: TGTGCCAGCAGCCACTCAGGGTCTCAGGGGGATGGCTACACCTTC. Its protein product is CASSHSGSQGDGYTF.